Listed below are T cell receptor beta chains from one sample, sequenced in a study of T cell responses to AZD1222 COVID-19 vaccine. TCRdb keeps only in-frame clones here, not all; method: immunoSEQ multiplex PCR. The sample has some 130,000 clones, roughly 90% seen once. Sequenced material: peripheral blood, taken on day 0 of AZD1222 vaccination. Every receptor here comes from an adult in good health. Each CDR3 is given with its conserved first and last residue. The order of the fields is J gene, clone size, V gene, D gene, CDR3 protein, CDR3 DNA. D genes are given only for firm matches. Only some rows state a clone size, as once, few, many or a class for expanded clones.

TRBJ1-5,-,TRBV6-2/TRBV6-3,TRBD1,CASSWDSSNQPQHF,TGTGCCAGCAGTTGGGACAGTAGCAATCAGCCCCAGCATTTT
TRBJ1-2,few,TRBV15,-,CATSPQRGDYGYTF,TGTGCCACCAGCCCCCAACGGGGAGACTATGGCTACACCTTC
TRBJ2-1,-,TRBV2,-,CASSSRGGWSYNEQFF,TGTGCCAGCAGTAGTAGGGGAGGTTGGTCCTACAATGAGCAGTTCTTC
TRBJ1-2,-,TRBV4-1,-,CASSQGGRDDGYTF,TGCGCCAGCAGCCAAGGGGGCAGGGACGATGGCTACACCTTC
TRBJ2-1,-,TRBV3-1/TRBV3-2,-,CASSQDRTTFVVF,TGTGCCAGCAGCCAAGATCGGACTACCTTCGTCGTCTTC
TRBJ2-7,-,TRBV2,TRBD1,CASTRQGTSYEQYF,TGTGCCAGCACCAGACAGGGGACCTCCTACGAGCAGTACTTC
TRBJ1-1,-,TRBV27,-,CASSLYQGNEAFF,TGTGCCAGCAGTTTGTATCAGGGAAATGAAGCTTTCTTT
TRBJ2-1,few,TRBV6-1,TRBD1,CASSGDPGTGFPSYNEQFF,TGTGCCAGCAGTGGCGATCCCGGGACAGGGTTTCCCTCCTACAATGAGCAGTTCTTC
TRBJ1-2,-,TRBV6-5,-,CASSYSWAGANGYTF,TGTGCCAGCAGTTACAGTTGGGCGGGGGCGAATGGCTACACCTTC
TRBJ2-2,-,TRBV5-6,-,CASSHAGTGELFF,TGTGCCAGCAGCCATGCAGGGACCGGGGAGCTGTTTTTT
TRBJ1-2,-,TRBV6-5,TRBD1,CASSYQPTGANYGYTF,TGTGCCAGCAGTTACCAACCGACAGGGGCTAACTATGGCTACACCTTC
TRBJ1-2,-,TRBV24-1,-,CATSDSRSYGYTF,TGTGCCACCAGTGATTCAAGATCCTATGGCTACACCTTC
TRBJ1-2,-,TRBV4-2,-,CASSQDLGGNANYGYTF,TGTGCCAGCAGCCAAGATCTCGGGGGGAACGCTAACTATGGCTACACCTTC
TRBJ2-1,-,TRBV4-1,TRBD1,CASRGYTGVSYNEQFF,TGCGCCAGCAGGGGTTACACAGGGGTAAGCTACAATGAGCAGTTCTTC
TRBJ2-7,few,TRBV13,-,CASSKGGEHYEQYF,TGTGCCAGCAGCAAAGGGGGGGAACACTACGAGCAGTACTTC
TRBJ2-1,-,TRBV21-1,-,CASSNLGPHGEQFF,TGTGCCAGCAGCAATCTGGGACCCCACGGTGAGCAGTTCTTC
TRBJ1-1,-,TRBV6-5,-,CASRVPGDTEAFF,TGTGCCAGCAGGGTACCCGGGGACACTGAAGCTTTCTTT
TRBJ2-1,-,TRBV29-1,TRBD2,CSVAPAGAHNEQFF,TGCAGCGTCGCCCCCGCGGGAGCACACAATGAGCAGTTCTTC
TRBJ2-7,-,TRBV21-1,-,CASSKAHGQVGFYEQYF,TGTGCCAGCAGCAAAGCTCACGGACAGGTTGGTTTCTACGAGCAGTACTTC
TRBJ1-5,-,TRBV7-2,-,CASSLSRVTANQPQHF,TGTGCCAGCAGCTTATCTAGGGTGACCGCGAATCAGCCCCAGCATTTT
TRBJ1-4,few,TRBV29-1,-,CSAAVLNEKLFF,TGCAGCGCTGCTGTCCTTAATGAAAAACTGTTTTTT
TRBJ1-2,-,TRBV4-1,-,CASSQDDPGGYTF,TGCGCCAGCAGCCAAGATGACCCAGGGGGCTACACCTTC
TRBJ2-7,-,TRBV7-3,-,CASSLAAGAQYEQYF,TGTGCCAGCAGCCTAGCCGCGGGGGCGCAGTACGAGCAGTACTTC
TRBJ1-1,-,TRBV7-8,-,CASSLVTGNTEAFF,TGTGCCAGCAGCTTGGTGACGGGGAACACTGAAGCTTTCTTT
TRBJ1-6,-,TRBV21-1,-,CASSKDTDYNSPLHF,TGTGCCAGCAGCAAAGATACGGATTATAATTCACCCCTCCACTTT
TRBJ1-2,-,TRBV3-1/TRBV3-2,TRBD1,CASSQATGGFGNYGYTF,TGTGCCAGCAGCCAAGCGACAGGGGGCTTCGGGAACTATGGCTACACCTTC
TRBJ2-7,once,TRBV2,TRBD2,CASRTSGTYEQYF,TGTGCCAGCAGGACTAGCGGGACCTACGAGCAGTACTTC
TRBJ1-5,-,TRBV19,-,CASSRVQGVSNQPQHF,TGTGCCAGTAGTCGCGTGCAGGGCGTAAGCAATCAGCCCCAGCATTTT
TRBJ1-2,once,TRBV2,-,CASVGNRGYTF,TGTGCCAGCGTAGGGAATAGGGGCTACACCTTC
TRBJ2-7,-,TRBV3-1/TRBV3-2,TRBD2,CASSQDPAGGLGQYF,TGTGCCAGCAGCCAAGATCCCGCGGGGGGACTAGGGCAGTACTTC
TRBJ1-1,few,TRBV2,-,CASRWAGPNTEAFF,TGTGCCAGCAGGTGGGCAGGGCCCAACACTGAAGCTTTCTTT
TRBJ1-2,-,TRBV28,-,CASSLMTKRYTF,TGTGCCAGCAGTTTAATGACGAAGCGCTACACCTTC
TRBJ1-2,-,TRBV7-8,TRBD1,CASSAGQGVYGYTF,TGTGCCAGCAGCGCCGGACAGGGGGTCTATGGCTACACCTTC